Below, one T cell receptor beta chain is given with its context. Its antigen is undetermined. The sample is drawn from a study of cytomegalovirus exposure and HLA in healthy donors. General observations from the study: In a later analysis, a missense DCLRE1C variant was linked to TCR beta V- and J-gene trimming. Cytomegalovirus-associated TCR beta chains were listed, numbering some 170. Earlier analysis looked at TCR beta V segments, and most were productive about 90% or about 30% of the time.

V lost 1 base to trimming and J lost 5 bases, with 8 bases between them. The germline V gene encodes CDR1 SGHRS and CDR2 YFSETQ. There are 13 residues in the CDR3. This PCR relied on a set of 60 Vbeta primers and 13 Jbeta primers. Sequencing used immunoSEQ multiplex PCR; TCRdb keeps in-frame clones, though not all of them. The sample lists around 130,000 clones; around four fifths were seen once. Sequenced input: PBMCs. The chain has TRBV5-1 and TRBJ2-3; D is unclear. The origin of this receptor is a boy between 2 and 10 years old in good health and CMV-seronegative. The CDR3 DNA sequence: TGCGCCAGCAGCTTGTACTCGGGAGATACGCAGTATTTT. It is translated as CASSLYSGDTQYF. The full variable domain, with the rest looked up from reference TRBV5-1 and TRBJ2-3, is KAGVTQTPRYLIKTRGQQVTLSCSPISGHRSVSWYQQTPGQGLQFLFEYFSETQRNKGNFPGRFSGRQFSNSRSEMNVSTLELGDSALYLCASSLYSGDTQYFGPGTRLTVL.